The following is a TCR beta chain sequence with its context. This entry belongs to a study of blood T cell repertoires in COVID-19. Study background: Spain, Italy and the United States supplied samples that represented acute and convalescent COVID-19.

This table comes from immunoSEQ multiplex PCR, and its TCRdb copy is limited to in-frame clones, with some not included. The sample carries tens of thousands of clones, roughly 80% recorded once. The V gene lost 8 bases and the J gene lost 0 bases, with 18 bases spanning the gap. The germline CDR1 and CDR2 sequences are MNHEY and SMNVEV (reference sequence). CDR3 size: 16 residues. The clonotype originates from a man of 80 years or more with COVID-19, enrolled during active disease. The rearrangement joins TRBV27 to TRBJ2-3; D is possibly TRBD2 (6 bases). Sample: peripheral blood. The CDR3 protein is CASLKFSGSSTDTQYF. CDR3 nucleotide sequence: TGTGCCAGCTTAAAATTTAGCGGATCTAGCACAGATACGCAGTATTTT.